Shown below are 28 T cell receptor beta chains from a single sample sequenced in a study of identical twins. TCRdb reanalysed the 5' RACE reads using MiXCR and keeps one entry per CDR3 protein. There are 690,000 or so distinct CDR3 sequences in the sample; 8.5% to 9.5% occur only once, and 0.75% to 1% lies in the top ten. Another study also made use of these data, one on yellow fever vaccine responses in identical twins.

Source material: PBMCs. The source is a young woman in good health.

This clonotype was observed a few times. Here the CDR3 reads CSARDPGGTSGFSYEQYF. CDR3 coding DNA: TGCAGTGCTAGAGATCCCGGCGGGACTAGCGGATTCTCCTACGAGCAGTACTTC. The chain combines TRBV20-1 with TRBJ2-7; 11 bases agree with TRBD2. V lost 0 bases to trimming and J lost 0 bases; unmatched junction nucleotides: 10. The CDR3 runs to 18 residues. Germline V gene sequence: CDR1 DFQATT, CDR2 SNEGSKA (reference sequence).

This clonotype was detected many times. The V and J genes are TRBV7-9 and TRBJ2-1; no firm D call. The CDR3 is made up of 17 amino acids. V shed 3 bases and J shed 5 bases, with 20 bases lying between them. Germline V CDR1 and CDR2: SEHNR, FQNEAQ (reference sequence). CDR3 DNA: TGTGCCAGCAGCTTTAGAGATAGCAAGCAGAGTCACAATGAGCAGTTCTTC. Encoded protein: CASSFRDSKQSHNEQFF.

V and J are TRBV24-1 and TRBJ2-7, with 7 nucleotides matching TRBD1. CDR1 and CDR2 (germline): KGHDR, SFDVKD. CDR3 size: 15 residues. Losses at the gene ends were 3 bases for V and 5 bases for J; bases not matched to a gene: 9. CDR3 DNA: TGTGCCACCAGTGATCCTCGACAGGGAAACAACGAGCAGTACTTC. Translated: CATSDPRQGNNEQYF.

Ten or more counts support this clonotype. The CDR3 is CASSLKGSSYEQYF. CDR3 DNA: TGTGCCAGCAGTTTAAAGGGGAGCTCCTACGAGCAGTACTTC. The V call is TRBV27, the J call TRBJ2-7; the D call may be TRBD1 or TRBD2 (5 bases each). Trimming left V 2 bases short and J 0 bases short, with 8 bases between. The CDR3 extends over 14 amino acids. Germline lookup yields CDR1 MNHEY and CDR2 SMNVEV (reference sequence).

This clonotype occurred a few times. This chain joins TRBV30 and TRBJ2-4; either TRBD1 or TRBD2 may supply D (5 bases each). Trimming removed 8 bases at V and 15 bases at J, with 14 bases between. The CDR3 is 9 residues long. Germline V gene lookup returns CDR1 GTSNPN and CDR2 SVGIG (reference sequence). In DNA form, the CDR3 reads TGTGCCCGGATTTGGGGGTTGTACTTC. It is translated as CARIWGLYF.

This clonotype was observed a few times. The CDR3: CASSYIGGLTGELFF. The CDR3 DNA sequence: TGTGCCAGCAGTTATATAGGGGGTTTAACCGGGGAGCTGTTTTTT. V and J are TRBV6-5 and TRBJ2-2; tentative D call: TRBD1 (6 bases). The CDR3 sequence is 15 residues long. In germline, CDR1 is MNHEY, CDR2 SVGAGI. The V end lost 3 bases, the J end lost 5 bases, and 13 bases lay between the germline ends.

This clonotype was counted only a few times. The V call is TRBV6-2 or TRBV6-3, the J call TRBJ1-1, with D unclear. Between the trimmed V and J ends, which lost 7 bases and 1 base, there was a span of 13 bases. The CDR3 is 14 amino acids. Germline values: CDR1 MNHEY, CDR2 SVGEGT. For the CDR3, the DNA is TGTGCCAGCAAATACTTGAACAAGAACACTGAAGCTTTCTTT. Its protein product is CASKYLNKNTEAFF.

In regard to this clonotype: The germline gene is not matched at one end of the junction; a read error may be the cause. The chain has TRBV2 and TRBJ2-7, with 9 bases identical to TRBD1. Germline CDR1 SNHLY, CDR2 FYNNEI. CDR3 length: 11 residues. CDR3 residues: CASRSGTGLIF. CDR3 nucleotides: TGTGCCAGCAGATCCGGGACAGGGTTAATCTTC.

The sample holds a few counts of this clonotype. This chain links TRBV20-1 with TRBJ1-5, with TRBD1 as a possible D gene (5 bases). V was shortened by 7 bases and J by 3 bases, with 10 bases between the two germline ends. Germline CDR1 and CDR2: DFQATT and SNEGSKA (reference sequence). The CDR3 length is 12 residues. CDR3 nucleotide sequence: TGCAGTGTAGGAGGGACCAATCAGCCCCAGCATTTT. Residues: CSVGGTNQPQHF.

Only a few counts were recorded for this clonotype. The genes are TRBV2 and TRBJ2-5; 10 bases agree with TRBD1. The germline CDR1 and CDR2 sequences are SNHLY and FYNNEI. J gave up 4 bases and V 2 bases, and 7 bases lay outside the gene matches. The CDR3 is made up of 16 amino acids. The CDR3: CASSETIWDRGETQYF. CDR3 nucleotides: TGTGCCAGCAGTGAAACTATATGGGACAGGGGAGAGACCCAGTACTTC.

The chain is built from TRBV3-1 and TRBJ1-1; a weak D match, TRBD1 (5 bases). The CDR3 contains 14 residues. Germline V gene lookup returns CDR1 LGHDT and CDR2 YNNKEL (reference sequence). The V end was cut by 6 bases, the J end by 6 bases, with 17 bases between. The CDR3 is CASRRSEGTPEAFF. CDR3 bases: TGTGCCAGCAGACGGTCCGAGGGGACCCCTGAAGCTTTCTTT.

This clonotype was detected many times. This chain links TRBV29-1 with TRBJ2-3; the D is unclear. Germline V lookup: CDR1 SQVTM, CDR2 ANQGSEA. The CDR3 runs 15 residues. V was trimmed by 1 base and J by 1 base, leaving 12 bases between them. Here the CDR3 reads CSVEAQLSGTDTQYF. CDR3 bases: TGCAGCGTTGAAGCCCAGTTGAGCGGCACAGATACGCAGTATTTT.

This clonotype came up many times. The chain has TRBV29-1 and TRBJ1-1, with D possibly TRBD1 on 5 matching bases. Germline assignment: CDR1 SQVTM and CDR2 ANQGSEA. V lost 4 bases, J lost 4 bases, and 13 bases lay in between. CDR3 length equals 13 residues. The CDR3 region is CSVVEGRATEAFF. The CDR3 DNA follows: TGCAGCGTTGTGGAGGGGAGAGCCACTGAAGCTTTCTTT. Full variable domain (remainder filled in from reference TRBV29-1 and TRBJ1-1): SAVISQKPSRDICQRGTSLTIQCQVDSQVTMMFWYRQQPGQSLTLIATANQGSEATYESGFVIDKFPISRPNLTFSTLTVSNMSPEDSSIYLCSVVEGRATEAFFGQGTRLTVV.

This clonotype was seen only a few times. The gene calls are TRBV7-3 and TRBJ1-1, with D possibly TRBD1 on 5 matching bases. The ends were cut back, 2 bases at V and 2 bases at J, with 9 bases in the middle. This CDR3 is built from 14 residues. The germline V gene encodes CDR1 SGHTA and CDR2 FQGTGA. The CDR3 loop reads CASSLFGGNTEAFF. Here the CDR3 DNA reads TGTGCCAGCAGCTTATTCGGGGGAAACACTGAAGCTTTCTTT.

In this sample, this clonotype turned up a few times. The chain uses TRBV12-3 or TRBV12-4 and TRBJ2-1; D uncertain. Deletions cut 6 bases from V and 5 bases from J, with 17 bases between. The CDR3 loop spans 15 amino acids. DNA of the CDR3: TGTGCCAGCAGACACTCTTGGCGACACCACAATGAGCAGTTCTTC. Protein product: CASRHSWRHHNEQFF.

Notes on this clonotype: Sequence at one end of the junction differs from germline and may be a read error. CDR3 sequence reads: CASSLWGRNTGELFF. DNA of the CDR3: TGTGCCAGCAGCTTATGGGGGAGGAACACCGGGGAGCTGTTTTTT. V gene TRBV27 combines with J gene TRBJ2-2, with D possibly called TRBD1 or TRBD2 (5 bases each). CDR1 MNHEY and CDR2 SMNVEV come from the germline V gene (reference sequence). The CDR3 consists of 15 residues.

The chain is built from TRBV5-4 and TRBJ2-7; tentative D call: TRBD2 (6 bases). The CDR3 length is 13 residues. The V gene lost 6 bases and the J gene lost 1 base, with 11 bases spanning the gap. Germline lookup yields CDR1 SGHNT and CDR2 YYREEE (reference sequence). The CDR3: CASKEGGSYEQYF. CDR3 in DNA: TGTGCCAGCAAAGAGGGAGGTTCCTACGAGCAGTACTTC.

This clonotype turned up a few times. The chain couples TRBV15 to TRBJ2-3; 10 nucleotides align to TRBD1. The CDR3 is 16 residues long. Germline CDR1 and CDR2: LNHNV and YYDKDF (reference sequence). Unmatched junction bases numbered 8, after V lost 4 bases and J lost 4 bases. The CDR3 here is CATSTYRDRGADTQYF. CDR3 nucleotides: TGTGCCACCAGCACGTACCGGGACAGGGGCGCAGATACGCAGTATTTT.

There are a few counts of this clonotype. The chain carries TRBV11-2 and TRBJ1-4; 8 positions agree with TRBD1. The J segment lost 7 bases and the V segment lost 4 bases, leaving 20 bases of the junction unmatched. This CDR3 contains 19 residues. From germline, CDR1 is SGHAT and CDR2 FQNNGV. The CDR3 nucleotides are TGTGCCAGCAGCTCCGGCAGGGGGCCTTGGGACGCGGTTACTGAAAAACTGTTTTTT. Its protein is CASSSGRGPWDAVTEKLFF.

This clonotype was observed a handful of times. The rearrangement links TRBV7-9 to TRBJ2-3; 11 nucleotides match TRBD2. This CDR3 spans 17 amino acids. Trimming removed 2 bases from V and 5 bases from J; junction bases left unmatched: 9. The germline V gene encodes CDR1 SEHNR and CDR2 FQNEAQ (reference sequence). Here the CDR3 DNA reads TGTGCCAGCAGCTTAATTAGACTAGCGGGAAGCGGAGATACGCAGTATTTT. Translated, it gives CASSLIRLAGSGDTQYF.

This clonotype was recorded a few times. The V and J genes are TRBV10-3 and TRBJ2-3; 10 nucleotides match TRBD2. CDR3 length: 14 amino acids. Germline V lookup: CDR1 ENHRY, CDR2 SYGVKD. Unmatched junction bases numbered 3, after V lost 7 bases and J lost 2 bases. The CDR3: CAIKTSGNTDTQYF. CDR3 coding DNA: TGTGCCATCAAAACTAGCGGGAACACAGATACGCAGTATTTT.

This clonotype has a handful of counts. J is TRBJ2-7 and V is TRBV7-6; D possibly uses TRBD1 or TRBD2 (5 bases each). Per the germline V gene, CDR1 is SGHVS and CDR2 is FNYEAQ. The CDR3 contains 13 residues. V shed 1 base and J shed 5 bases, with 9 bases lying between them. The CDR3: CASSLDEGHEQYF. The CDR3 DNA follows: TGTGCCAGCAGCTTAGACGAGGGGCACGAGCAGTACTTC.

V gene TRBV11-3 combines with J gene TRBJ2-3; 11 bases match TRBD2. The CDR3 has 16 amino acids. V lost 5 bases and J lost 1; bases outside the gene matches: 5. Germline loops: CDR1 SGHNT, CDR2 YENEEA. In DNA, the CDR3 is TGTGCCAGCAGCACAAATAGCGGGAGGGGCACAGATACGCAGTATTTT. It is translated as CASSTNSGRGTDTQYF. Full variable domain (outside the CDR3, taken from reference TRBV11-3 and TRBJ2-3): EAGVVQSPRYKIIEKKQPVAFWCNPISGHNTLYWYLQNLGQGPELLIRYENEEAVDDSQLPKDRFSAERLKGVDSTLKIQPAELGDSAVYLCASSTNSGRGTDTQYFGPGTRLTVL.

V gene TRBV7-2 combines with J gene TRBJ2-7; 10 bases are shared with TRBD2. The CDR3 is 16 residues long. Trimming took 2 bases from V and 7 from J; bases not matched to a gene: 11. Germline values: CDR1 SGHTA, CDR2 FQGNSA. CDR3 in amino acids: CASSLRGLAGENEQYF. DNA for the CDR3: TGTGCCAGCAGCTTAAGAGGTCTAGCGGGAGAAAATGAGCAGTACTTC. Based on the CDR3 plus reference TRBV7-2 and TRBJ2-7, the full variable domain is GAGVSQSPSNKVTEKGKDVELRCDPISGHTALYWYRQSLGQGLEFLIYFQGNSAPDKSGLPSDRFSAERTGGSVSTLTIQRTQQEDSAVYLCASSLRGLAGENEQYFGPGTRLTVT.

In its sample, this clonotype was seen a few times. The V and J genes are TRBV9 and TRBJ1-1, with a tentative D call TRBD1 (5 bases). This CDR3 is built from 15 residues. Germline values: CDR1 SGDLS, CDR2 YYNGEE. Trimming cost V 0 bases and J 2 bases, with 11 bases left between them. CDR3 sequence reads: CASSVEFGGNTEAFF. Written as DNA, the CDR3 is TGTGCCAGCAGCGTAGAATTCGGGGGAAACACTGAAGCTTTCTTT.

The rearrangement uses TRBV24-1 and TRBJ1-5, with 8 bases matching TRBD1. The CDR3 is 16 amino acids. Germline V gene lookup returns CDR1 KGHDR and CDR2 SFDVKD. Trimming at V came to 4 bases and at J to 5 bases, leaving 9 bases not matched to a gene. For the CDR3, the DNA is TGTGCCACCAGTGAACCGGGACAGGCCGCGGATCAGCCCCAGCATTTT. It specifies CATSEPGQAADQPQHF.

This clonotype occurred many times. V usage is TRBV9 and J usage is TRBJ2-3, with 7 bases fitting TRBD2. In germline, CDR1 is SGDLS, CDR2 YYNGEE. This CDR3 contains 15 residues. J gave up 1 base and V 0 bases, and 2 bases lay outside the gene matches. The CDR3 coding sequence is TGTGCCAGCAGCGTAGTGGCGGGGGGCACAGATACGCAGTATTTT. The encoded protein is CASSVVAGGTDTQYF.

This clonotype showed up just a few times. V is TRBV29-1 and J is TRBJ2-1; D unresolved. The germline V gene encodes CDR1 SQVTM and CDR2 ANQGSEA. V was shortened by 6 bases and J by 15 bases, with 18 bases between the two germline ends. The CDR3 has 11 amino acids. The CDR3 sequence: CSVADSTRLFF. Here the CDR3 DNA reads TGCAGCGTCGCAGACTCAACGAGGTTGTTCTTC.